The clone carrying this TCR beta chain has only one observation. The entry originates in a study of blood T cell repertoires in COVID-19. Study-wide context: Both acute and convalescent COVID-19 samples were obtained from the United States, Italy and Spain.

Method: immunoSEQ multiplex PCR; TCRdb's copy keeps in-frame clones and lacks some. The sample has tens of thousands of clones; 89% are singletons. V was clipped by 6 bases and J by 0 bases, with 9 bases between them. Germline V gene data show CDR1 as ENHRY and CDR2 as SYGVKD. This CDR3 comprises 14 residues. This clonotype was obtained from a woman aged 55-70 years with active COVID-19. The V call is TRBV10-3, the J call TRBJ2-1, with D possibly matching TRBD2 (6 bases). Sequencing was performed on peripheral blood. DNA of the CDR3: TGTGCCATCAGCCGGGGGAGCTCCTACAATGAGCAGTTCTTC. This codes for CAISRGSSYNEQFF.